The source of this TCR beta chain is a study of control samples from healthy donors and cancer patients. The CDR3 is 14 amino acids. Germline CDR1 reads SGHRS; CDR2 reads YFSETQ. Deletions cut 2 bases from V and 3 bases from J, with 11 bases between. Profiled with immunoSEQ multiplex PCR; TCRdb holds only in-frame clones, not every one. Of some 78,000 clones in the sample, less than 90% are singletons; the top ten hold 6.5% to 8%. Sample: blood. The genes are TRBV5-1 and TRBJ1-1; D might be TRBD1 (5 bases). This TCR derives from an older woman in good health. CDR3 sequence: CASSFTGGDTEAFF. The CDR3 DNA sequence: TGCGCCAGCAGCTTTACGGGAGGGGACACTGAAGCTTTCTTT.